The text below deals with one T cell receptor (beta chain). What it binds is unknown. The data originate from a study of PD-1 blockade in classical Hodgkin lymphoma. V was pared by 2 bases and J by 6 bases, with 3 bases of the junction left unmatched. The CDR3 spans 15 residues. Germline V gene sequence: CDR1 SNHLY, CDR2 FYNNEI. Study-wide findings and caveats: Some patients began nivolumab under 1 year after ASCT. These patients were excluded from later analyses. The study reported lower baseline TCR diversity in newly diagnosed patients than in healthy donors.

Data came from immunoSEQ multiplex PCR; TCRdb stores just in-frame clones and leaves some out. The table has roughly 9,900 clones, about 86% seen once; the top ten hold around 23%. This sample's time point: cycle 4 day 1 (C4D1), after five to seven weeks of nivolumab. Each patient relapsed following autologous stem cell transplantation, and prior brentuximab vedotin exposure differed. This specimen was peripheral blood mononuclear cells (PBMCs), taken before the fourth cycle of nivolumab. This clonotype was sampled from a human donor with classical Hodgkin lymphoma. This chain links TRBV2 with TRBJ1-5; 11 bases line up with TRBD1. CDR3 loop: CASSELGQGAQPQHF. The CDR3 nucleotides are TGTGCCAGCAGTGAACTAGGACAGGGGGCTCAGCCCCAGCATTTT.